Listed here are 28 T cell receptor beta chains from one sample, sequenced in a study of blood T cell repertoires in COVID-19. Clones were read by immunoSEQ multiplex PCR, and TCRdb kept only the in-frame ones, dropping some. Of 100,000 or so clones listed, about 93% are singletons. The specimen sequenced was peripheral blood. The receptor set was obtained from a woman in her fifties or sixties in a cohort sampled during active COVID-19.

The chain couples TRBV5-1 to TRBJ2-7; D may be TRBD2 (5 bases). The V and J ends lost 0 bases and 3 bases respectively, with 7 bases between them. Germline-derived CDR1 and CDR2 are SGHRS and YFSETQ. The CDR3 runs 13 residues. Here the CDR3 DNA reads TGCGCCAGCAGCTTGGGTCGGGACTACGAGCAGTACTTC. Translating it yields CASSLGRDYEQYF.

This chain uses TRBV5-1 with TRBJ1-2; tentatively, D is TRBD1 (6 bases). The CDR3 loop spans 15 amino acids. V was shortened by 4 bases and J by 4 bases, with 17 bases between the two germline ends. The germline CDR1 and CDR2 sequences are SGHRS and YFSETQ. The CDR3 spells CASSPRGRGPYGYTF. CDR3 nucleotide sequence: TGCGCCAGCAGCCCCCGAGGGCGGGGGCCCTATGGCTACACCTTC.

The chain carries TRBV19 and TRBJ2-4; 9 bases are shared with TRBD1. Looked up from germline, CDR1 is LNHDA and CDR2 is SQIVND (reference sequence). The junction had 6 bases not matched to a gene; V was cut back by 5 bases and J by 7 bases. The CDR3 is made up of 14 amino acids. The CDR3 loop is CASSFRDRVNIQYF. Written as DNA, the CDR3 is TGTGCCAGTAGTTTCCGGGACAGGGTGAACATTCAGTACTTC.

The chain couples TRBV11-3 to TRBJ2-1; D possibly corresponds to TRBD1 (5 bases). This CDR3 is 15 amino acids long. Germline assignment: CDR1 SGHNT and CDR2 YENEEA. V was pared by 3 bases and J by 7 bases, with 16 bases between. DNA of the CDR3: TGTGCCAGCAGCTTGAGACATGGGCAGGGAAATGAGCAGTTCTTC. This codes for CASSLRHGQGNEQFF. The full variable domain, with the rest looked up from reference TRBV11-3 and TRBJ2-1, is EAGVVQSPRYKIIEKKQPVAFWCNPISGHNTLYWYLQNLGQGPELLIRYENEEAVDDSQLPKDRFSAERLKGVDSTLKIQPAELGDSAVYLCASSLRHGQGNEQFFGPGTRLTVL.

The chain combines TRBV30 with TRBJ1-3, with 8 bases identical to TRBD1. This CDR3 has 16 amino acids. CDR1 and CDR2 (germline): GTSNPN, SVGIG (reference sequence). Trimming cost V 1 base and J 2 bases; bases outside gene matches: 7. The DNA of the CDR3 is TGTGCCTGGAGTGCCTCTCGGACAGGGACTGGAAACACCATATATTTT. Protein product: CAWSASRTGTGNTIYF.

This chain links TRBV9 with TRBJ1-5, with D unclear. The CDR3 is 14 amino acids. The germline gives CDR1 SGDLS, CDR2 YYNGEE. Trimming took 0 bases from V and 3 from J, leaving 7 bases between them. CDR3 in DNA: TGTGCCAGCAGCGTAGAGGCGGCCAATCAGCCCCAGCATTTT. Amino acids: CASSVEAANQPQHF.

The rearrangement links TRBV4-1 to TRBJ1-1, with a weak D call TRBD1 (6 bases). Per the germline V gene, CDR1 is MGHRA and CDR2 is YSYEKL. The CDR3 covers 15 residues. The V end lost 4 bases, the J end lost 3 bases, and 15 bases lay between the germline ends. The CDR3 spells CASSLRVAGDTEAFF. The CDR3 DNA reads TGCGCCAGCAGCCTCAGGGTGGCAGGGGACACTGAAGCTTTCTTT.

This chain joins TRBV6-6 and TRBJ1-2, with D perhaps TRBD1 (6 bases). Looked up from germline, CDR1 is MNHNY and CDR2 is SVGAGI (reference sequence). Trimming left V 5 bases short and J 2 bases short, with 6 bases between. The CDR3 has 12 residues. CDR3 sequence reads: CASSTGNYGYTF. The CDR3 DNA follows: TGTGCCAGCAGTACAGGGAACTATGGCTACACCTTC.

The rearrangement uses TRBV3-1 (or the pseudogene TRBV3-2) and TRBJ2-6; no clear D. The germline gives CDR1 LGHDT, CDR2 YNNKEL (reference sequence). V gave up 0 bases and J gave up 1 base, with 4 bases separating them. CDR3 length equals 15 residues. The CDR3, as DNA: TGTGCCAGCAGCCAAGATACTTCTGGGGCCAACGTCCTGACTTTC. Translation: CASSQDTSGANVLTF.

This clone was seen more than once but under ten times. This chain connects TRBV4-1 to TRBJ1-5; D is possibly TRBD1 (5 bases). The CDR3 runs 15 residues. V was clipped by 1 base and J by 8 bases, with 15 bases between them. Germline assignment: CDR1 MGHRA and CDR2 YSYEKL. The CDR3 here is CASSQVETGEEPQHF. In nucleotides, the CDR3 is TGCGCCAGCAGCCAAGTTGAAACAGGTGAGGAGCCCCAGCATTTT.

This sequence joins TRBV27 and TRBJ2-1; 13 bases match TRBD2. Germline assignment: CDR1 MNHEY and CDR2 SMNVEV (reference sequence). The ends lost 6 bases at V and 9 bases at J; junction bases unmatched: 8. This CDR3 is built from 15 residues. The CDR3 spells CASSRLAGGGGEQFF. The DNA for the CDR3 is TGTGCCAGCAGCAGACTAGCGGGAGGAGGCGGTGAGCAGTTCTTC.

The chain combines TRBV18 with TRBJ2-1, with a possible D match to TRBD1 (5 bases). Between the trimmed V and J ends, which lost 3 bases and 0 bases, there was a span of 9 bases. This CDR3 is 15 amino acids long. In germline, CDR1 is KGHSH, CDR2 LQKENI. DNA for the CDR3: TGTGCCAGCTCACCGCAGCAGGGCTCCTACAATGAGCAGTTCTTC. This translates into CASSPQQGSYNEQFF.

CDR3 sequence reads: CASSVGDRLYEQYF. DNA of the CDR3: TGTGCCAGCAGCGTAGGGGACAGGCTGTACGAGCAGTACTTC. This chain uses TRBV9 with TRBJ2-7, with 8 bases matching TRBD1. The CDR3 consists of 14 residues. The trim removed 0 bases at V and 4 bases at J, leaving 3 bases unmatched. CDR1 and CDR2 from the germline V gene are SGDLS and YYNGEE.

This sequence joins TRBV29-1 and TRBJ1-1, with 8 positions matching TRBD1. Trimming cost V 6 bases and J 5 bases; bases outside gene matches: 8. The CDR3 is made up of 13 amino acids. The V gene's germline CDR1 is SQVTM and CDR2 ANQGSEA. The DNA of the CDR3 is TGCAGCGTCCTGGGGACAGGCCGTACTGAAGCTTTCTTT. It translates to CSVLGTGRTEAFF.

V gene TRBV19 combines with J gene TRBJ2-1, with TRBD2 matching 7 bases. The V segment lost 0 bases and the J segment 7 bases; nucleotides outside the gene matches: 12. The length of the CDR3 is 17 residues. CDR1 and CDR2 from the germline V gene are LNHDA and SQIVND (reference sequence). CDR3 in amino acids: CASSIDLVLSGKNEQFF. As DNA, the CDR3 is TGTGCCAGTAGTATAGATTTAGTGCTGAGCGGGAAGAATGAGCAGTTCTTC.

The chain links TRBV6-2 or TRBV6-3 to TRBJ2-7, with 9 bases matching TRBD1. CDR1 MNHEY and CDR2 SVGEGT come from the germline V gene. CDR3 length: 16 residues. With V trimmed by 6 bases and J by 3 bases, 12 bases remained unmatched. The CDR3 protein is CASSLKGQGRYYEQYF. For the CDR3, the DNA is TGTGCCAGCAGCCTAAAAGGACAGGGGCGATACTACGAGCAGTACTTC.

This chain joins TRBV30 and TRBJ2-1; 11 bases fit TRBD2. This CDR3 spans 15 amino acids. With 3 bases clipped from V and 9 bases from J, the junction kept 10 bases outside the gene matches. CDR1 is GTSNPN and CDR2 is SVGIG in the germline V gene (reference sequence). The CDR3: CAWRPPTSGVGEQFF. The CDR3 coding sequence is TGTGCCTGGAGGCCTCCGACTAGCGGGGTCGGTGAGCAGTTCTTC.

The chain's CDR3 is CASRPRTGGDYGYTF. Here the CDR3 DNA reads TGTGCCAGTAGGCCAAGGACAGGGGGAGACTATGGCTACACCTTC. The chain is built from TRBV19 and TRBJ1-2; 10 bases are a match to TRBD1. V dropped 6 bases and J dropped 3; count of bases not matched to a gene: 7. The CDR3 extends over 15 amino acids. Germline-derived CDR1 and CDR2 are LNHDA and SQIVND (reference sequence).

The V gene is TRBV9, the J gene TRBJ2-5; 7 bases match TRBD2. This CDR3 has 14 residues. The germline gives CDR1 SGDLS, CDR2 YYNGEE. The V gene end was trimmed by 0 bases and the J gene end by 7 bases; junction bases not matched to a gene: 6. The CDR3 is CASSVGRRESTQYF. In DNA, the CDR3 is TGTGCCAGCAGCGTAGGACGGCGGGAGTCGACCCAGTACTTC.

The chain is built from TRBV28 and TRBJ2-1, with D unresolved. The CDR3 is 14 amino acids. The V end was cut by 3 bases, the J end by 4 bases, with 10 bases between. Germline lookup yields CDR1 MDHEN and CDR2 SYDVKM. The CDR3 DNA follows: TGTGCCAGCAGTTTCCAAACAGTATACAATGAGCAGTTCTTC. This encodes CASSFQTVYNEQFF.

The J gene is TRBJ2-7, the V gene TRBV19; D is perhaps TRBD1 (5 bases). The CDR3 has 15 residues. Trimming removed 5 bases from V and 2 bases from J, with 16 bases in between. Per the germline V gene, CDR1 is LNHDA and CDR2 is SQIVND (reference sequence). CDR3 sequence reads: CASSPRQLPPYEQYF. The CDR3 region has the DNA TGTGCCAGTAGTCCACGACAGCTACCACCCTACGAGCAGTACTTC.

This chain joins TRBV28 and TRBJ1-1; TRBD1 is a possible D gene (6 bases). This CDR3 comprises 16 residues. The V end lost 4 bases, the J end lost 2 bases, and 17 bases lay between the germline ends. Germline CDR1 is MDHEN and CDR2 is SYDVKM. The CDR3 DNA is TGTGCCAGCAGTTGGGTTAAAGGGACACCTAACACTGAAGCTTTCTTT. As protein: CASSWVKGTPNTEAFF. Full variable domain (missing parts from reference TRBV28 and TRBJ1-1): DVKVTQSSRYLVKRTGEKVFLECVQDMDHENMFWYRQDPGLGLRLIYFSYDVKMKEKGDIPEGYSVSREKKERFSLILESASTNQTSMYLCASSWVKGTPNTEAFFGQGTRLTVV.

This clone was seen a handful of times. The chain carries TRBV18 and TRBJ2-7; possibly TRBD1 for D (5 bases). This CDR3 has 13 amino acids. Trimming took off 4 bases at V and 4 bases at J, with 11 bases between the two ends. Germline V gives CDR1 KGHSH, CDR2 LQKENI. The CDR3 sequence: CASSLGHPYEQYF. CDR3 coding DNA: TGTGCCAGCTCACTTGGACATCCTTACGAGCAGTACTTC.

This sequence joins TRBV6-5 and TRBJ2-5; 8 positions agree with TRBD2. After removal of 6 bases from V and 4 bases from J, the junction contained 4 bases not matched to a gene. Germline V lookup: CDR1 MNHEY, CDR2 SVGAGI. This CDR3 is 13 amino acids long. CDR3 DNA sequence: TGTGCCAGCAGCGGGGGGGCCAGAGAGACCCAGTACTTC. As protein: CASSGGARETQYF.

This clone was observed once. This rearrangement joins TRBV13 to TRBJ2-7, with D uncertain. Germline CDR1 is PRHDT and CDR2 is FYEKMQ (reference sequence). This CDR3 contains 15 residues. Trimming shortened V by 6 bases and J by 3 bases, and 18 bases separated the two germline ends. In DNA, the CDR3 is TGTGCCAGCAGTTATGGTGAGGCACTCCGCTACGAGCAGTACTTC. Translation gives CASSYGEALRYEQYF.

The V gene is TRBV6-5, the J gene TRBJ2-1; 8 bases are a match to TRBD1. The J segment lost 8 bases and the V segment lost 2 bases, leaving 5 bases of the junction unmatched. The CDR3 length is 14 residues. Looked up from germline, CDR1 is MNHEY and CDR2 is SVGAGI. This CDR3 is CASSYGTGSDEQFF. The CDR3 nucleotides read TGTGCCAGCAGTTACGGGACAGGAAGTGATGAGCAGTTCTTC.

The chain joins TRBV5-1 to TRBJ2-1; no reliable D call. Per germline, CDR1 SGHRS and CDR2 YFSETQ. Trimming took 4 bases from V and 0 from J, leaving 11 bases between them. The length of the CDR3 is 15 residues. In DNA form, the CDR3 reads TGCGCCAGCAGCCCATCCACGGGCTCCTACAATGAGCAGTTCTTC. Translation gives CASSPSTGSYNEQFF.

This sequence joins TRBV5-1 and TRBJ1-1, with 9 positions matching TRBD1. Germline CDR1 SGHRS, CDR2 YFSETQ. V dropped 1 base and J dropped 4; count of bases not matched to a gene: 2. This CDR3 has 14 amino acids. The CDR3: CASSLSDRGTEAFF. DNA for the CDR3: TGCGCCAGCAGCTTGTCGGACAGGGGCACTGAAGCTTTCTTT.